One and the same sample provided the 29 T cell receptor beta chains below, sequenced in a study of control samples from healthy donors and cancer patients. Using immunoSEQ multiplex PCR, the repertoire was profiled, and TCRdb retains in-frame clones only, with some absent. This sample has about 130,000 clones; about nine tenths occur once, and the top ten carry approximately 2%. The sample comprised blood. The source is a woman aged 50 to 60 in good health.

The chain couples TRBV18 to TRBJ1-5; maybe TRBD1 (5 bases). Germline values: CDR1 KGHSH, CDR2 LQKENI. CDR3 length: 14 amino acids. Between the trimmed V and J ends, which lost 4 bases and 8 bases, there was a span of 15 bases. CDR3 in amino acids: CASSLGQGREPQHF. CDR3 sequence (DNA): TGTGCCAGCTCACTCGGCCAGGGTCGGGAGCCCCAGCATTTT.

V is TRBV10-1 and J is TRBJ1-1; D remains ambiguous. The V and J ends lost 3 bases and 9 bases respectively, with 14 bases between them. Germline-derived CDR1 and CDR2 are WNHNN and SYGVQD (reference sequence). The CDR3 spans 13 residues. CDR3 nucleotide sequence: TGCGCCAGCAGTGAACCGAGGACCCACAAAGCTTTCTTT. This sequence encodes CASSEPRTHKAFF.

The genes are TRBV9 and TRBJ1-6; 8 nucleotides match TRBD1. CDR3 length equals 14 residues. Trimming cost V 4 bases and J 13 bases; bases outside gene matches: 10. Germline V gene sequence: CDR1 SGDLS, CDR2 YYNGEE. The CDR3 protein is CASSLTRQGMPLHF. The CDR3 bases are TGTGCCAGCAGCTTGACTAGACAGGGGATGCCCCTCCACTTT.

This chain links TRBV6-6 with TRBJ1-1, with D maybe TRBD1 (5 bases). Germline values: CDR1 MNHNY, CDR2 SVGAGI (reference sequence). The CDR3 loop spans 12 amino acids. Trimming stripped 4 bases from V and 5 bases from J, with 8 bases between. Here the CDR3 reads CASSSRATEAFF. DNA for the CDR3: TGTGCCAGCAGTTCCAGGGCGACTGAAGCTTTCTTT.

The CDR3 reads CASSEGTGVATEAFF. The CDR3 DNA reads as TGTGCCAGCAGTGAAGGGACAGGGGTGGCAACTGAAGCTTTCTTT. The chain has TRBV6-1 and TRBJ1-1; 9 positions agree with TRBD1. This CDR3 has 15 residues. V dropped 1 base and J dropped 5; count of bases not matched to a gene: 5. Looked up from germline, CDR1 is MNHNS and CDR2 is SASEGT.

The chain combines TRBV10-1 with TRBJ1-1; TRBD1 is a possible D gene (5 bases). Between the trimmed V and J ends, which lost 8 bases and 1 base, there was a span of 11 bases. This CDR3 has 13 residues. Germline CDR1 reads WNHNN; CDR2 reads SYGVQD (reference sequence). CDR3 nucleotides: TGCGCCAGCCGGCGGACAACGAACACTGAAGCTTTCTTT. Its protein product is CASRRTTNTEAFF.

V gene TRBV15 combines with J gene TRBJ2-5; TRBD1 might be the D (5 bases). Germline CDR1 is LNHNV and CDR2 is YYDKDF (reference sequence). The CDR3 spans 12 residues. Trimming shortened V by 6 bases and J by 2 bases, and 7 bases separated the two germline ends. CDR3 sequence (DNA): TGTGCCACCAGAAAGGGGCAAGAGACCCAGTACTTC. This gives the protein CATRKGQETQYF.

The V and J genes are TRBV4-1 and TRBJ1-4, with no clear D. CDR1 and CDR2 from the germline V gene are MGHRA and YSYEKL. This CDR3 region has 13 residues. With 4 bases removed from V and 6 bases from J, the gap between germline ends came to 9 bases. The CDR3 sequence: CASSRQEDEKLFF. CDR3 sequence (DNA): TGCGCCAGCAGCCGGCAGGAGGATGAAAAACTGTTTTTT.

This clone has just one count. CDR3 protein: CASSLGQTYEQYF. Here the CDR3 DNA reads TGCGCCAGCAGTCTGGGACAGACCTACGAGCAGTACTTC. V and J are TRBV10-2 and TRBJ2-7, with 7 bases matching TRBD1. The junction had 3 bases not matched to a gene; V was cut back by 5 bases and J by 2 bases. Germline V gene lookup returns CDR1 WSHSY and CDR2 SAAADI. CDR3 length equals 13 residues.

This CDR3 reads CASSQTNEQYF. For the CDR3, the DNA is TGTGCCAGCAGCCAGACCAACGAGCAGTACTTC. The V gene is TRBV3-1 (or the pseudogene TRBV3-2), the J gene TRBJ2-7; no definite D call. Trimming left V 3 bases short and J 5 bases short, with 5 bases between. CDR1 is LGHDT, CDR2 YNNKEL, per germline (reference sequence). The CDR3 has 11 amino acids.

The chain recombines TRBV28 with TRBJ2-1, with D possibly being TRBD2 (5 bases). Germline V gives CDR1 MDHEN, CDR2 SYDVKM. CDR3 size: 15 residues. Trimming removed 2 bases from V and 4 bases from J, with 12 bases in between. CDR3: CASSLSGLTYNEQFF. The CDR3 nucleotides read TGTGCCAGCAGTTTAAGCGGCCTTACTTACAATGAGCAGTTCTTC.

The table lists this clone with a count of one. The rearrangement uses TRBV27 and TRBJ1-4, with TRBD1 matching over 8 bases. The junction had 9 bases not matched to a gene; V was cut back by 2 bases and J by 7 bases. Germline CDR1 reads MNHEY; CDR2 reads SMNVEV (reference sequence). CDR3 length: 16 residues. The CDR3 loop is CASSLRPGQGGEKLFF. DNA for the CDR3: TGTGCCAGCAGTTTAAGGCCCGGACAGGGAGGTGAAAAACTGTTTTTT.

This chain links TRBV5-4 with TRBJ1-4; 11 bases agree with TRBD1. Germline CDR1 and CDR2: SGHNT and YYREEE (reference sequence). The CDR3 contains 17 residues. V lost 4 bases and J lost 3; bases outside the gene matches: 8. The CDR3 DNA reads TGTGCCAGCAGCCCGGACAGGGGGCGATTCTCTAATGAAAAACTGTTTTTT. This gives the protein CASSPDRGRFSNEKLFF.

The chain recombines TRBV30 with TRBJ1-2; TRBD1 is a possible D gene (6 bases). Per germline, CDR1 GTSNPN and CDR2 SVGIG (reference sequence). Deletions cut 2 bases from V and 2 bases from J, with 15 bases between. This CDR3 is 15 amino acids long. The CDR3 DNA sequence: TGTGCCTGGAGTTTCGGATCAACAGGGAACTATGGCTACACCTTC. It translates to CAWSFGSTGNYGYTF.

This sequence joins TRBV5-6 and TRBJ1-2, with 7 positions matching TRBD1. Per germline, CDR1 SGHDT and CDR2 YYEEEE. This CDR3 region has 17 residues. V lost 2 bases to trimming and J lost 5 bases; unmatched junction nucleotides: 15. The CDR3, as DNA: TGTGCCAGCAGCTTCTGGACAGGCCTACTCTCTGTATATGGCTACACCTTC. Its protein is CASSFWTGLLSVYGYTF.

This chain connects TRBV19 to TRBJ1-1; D gene uncertain. The germline CDR1 and CDR2 sequences are LNHDA and SQIVND (reference sequence). This CDR3 region has 12 residues. Trimming removed 4 bases at V and 8 bases at J, with 11 bases between. The CDR3 region is CASSNVGIEAFF. The CDR3 DNA is TGTGCCAGTAGTAATGTGGGTATCGAAGCTTTCTTT.

This chain uses TRBV6-5 with TRBJ2-2, with 7 bases fitting TRBD1. The CDR3 runs to 15 residues. The V and J ends lost 8 bases and 0 bases, in that order; junction bases with no gene match: 6. The V gene's germline CDR1 is MNHEY and CDR2 SVGAGI. CDR3 amino acids: CASARQGANTGELFF. As DNA, the CDR3 is TGTGCCAGCGCCAGACAGGGAGCGAACACCGGGGAGCTGTTTTTT.

The rearrangement links TRBV5-4 to TRBJ2-1; D gene unclear. Germline CDR1 and CDR2: SGHNT and YYREEE (reference sequence). The germline V and J ends were trimmed by 6 bases and 7 bases, with 14 bases remaining between them. The length of the CDR3 is 13 residues. CDR3 sequence (DNA): TGTGCCAGCACCCAGGATCCCGCGAATGAGCAGTTCTTC. Its translation is CASTQDPANEQFF.

The chain links TRBV13 to TRBJ2-7; D call uncertain. Germline values: CDR1 PRHDT, CDR2 FYEKMQ (reference sequence). The CDR3 is 13 residues long. The germline V and J ends were trimmed by 5 bases and 7 bases, with 15 bases remaining between them. CDR3 region: CASSLSKRVEQYF. DNA of the CDR3: TGTGCCAGCAGCCTGTCTAAAAGGGTGGAGCAGTACTTC.

The chain has TRBV18 and TRBJ2-7, with a possible D match to TRBD1 (5 bases). V lost 6 bases, J lost 2 bases, and 14 bases lay in between. The germline V gene encodes CDR1 KGHSH and CDR2 LQKENI. This CDR3 is built from 14 residues. CDR3 in amino acids: CASSPVQGPYEQYF. The CDR3 DNA reads TGTGCCAGCTCCCCGGTGCAGGGTCCCTACGAGCAGTACTTC.

The chain joins TRBV28 to TRBJ2-3; TRBD2 aligns across 11 bases. Germline V CDR1 and CDR2: MDHEN, SYDVKM. This CDR3 comprises 21 residues. V lost 5 bases to trimming and J lost 7 bases; unmatched junction nucleotides: 26. The CDR3 DNA reads as TGTGCCAGCAGTCCTATGGAACTAGCGGGAGAGAGGGGGAGAAGAGTAAATACGCAGTATTTT. Its protein is CASSPMELAGERGRRVNTQYF.

The V and J genes are TRBV27 and TRBJ2-3; tentative D call: TRBD2 (6 bases). The V and J ends lost 6 bases and 1 base respectively, with 17 bases between them. The CDR3 covers 16 residues. CDR1 is MNHEY and CDR2 is SMNVEV in the germline V gene (reference sequence). The DNA for the CDR3 is TGTGCCAGCAGCACCGCCCGGGGGTTGGGCACAGATACGCAGTATTTT. It yields the protein CASSTARGLGTDTQYF.

The V and J genes are TRBV27 and TRBJ1-2; D may be TRBD1 (5 bases). Germline loops: CDR1 MNHEY, CDR2 SMNVEV (reference sequence). V lost 5 bases and J lost 5, with 24 bases in between. The CDR3 has 17 amino acids. CDR3 in DNA: TGTGCCAGCAGTCCCGCCCCGTCCCAGAATGGGGCTTATGGCTACACCTTC. Protein sequence: CASSPAPSQNGAYGYTF.

The V call is TRBV6-1, the J call TRBJ1-4, with 7 bases identical to TRBD1. Looked up from germline, CDR1 is MNHNS and CDR2 is SASEGT. V lost 6 bases and J lost 2; bases outside the gene matches: 6. The CDR3 length is 15 residues. The CDR3 region is CASRLSGGTNEKLFF. As DNA, the CDR3 is TGTGCCAGCAGGCTTTCAGGGGGGACTAATGAAAAACTGTTTTTT.

This sequence joins TRBV5-1 and TRBJ1-4; D gene ambiguous. This CDR3 is built from 16 residues. Germline V gene sequence: CDR1 SGHRS, CDR2 YFSETQ. Deletions cut 0 bases from V and 6 bases from J, with 15 bases between. CDR3 residues: CASSLDPGTGHEKLFF. The DNA for the CDR3 is TGCGCCAGCAGCTTGGATCCGGGAACCGGTCATGAAAAACTGTTTTTT.

This clone was seen a single time. This chain uses TRBV5-1 with TRBJ1-6; D is unclear. CDR3 length: 13 residues. Germline-derived CDR1 and CDR2 are SGHRS and YFSETQ. The germline V and J ends were trimmed by 0 bases and 7 bases, with 5 bases remaining between them. The CDR3 DNA reads as TGCGCCAGCAGCTTGGGACTCAATTCACCCCTCCACTTT. Translating it yields CASSLGLNSPLHF.

V is TRBV29-1 and J is TRBJ2-1; no reliable D call. The length of the CDR3 is 12 residues. CDR1 and CDR2 from the germline V gene are SQVTM and ANQGSEA. Trimming removed 4 bases at V and 8 bases at J, with 12 bases between. The CDR3 DNA reads TGCAGCGTTGCTCCCCTCGCTTATGAGCAGTTCTTC. Residues: CSVAPLAYEQFF.

The V gene is TRBV5-4, the J gene TRBJ1-4; 8 nucleotides line up with TRBD1. There are 14 residues in the CDR3. Germline V gene lookup returns CDR1 SGHNT and CDR2 YYREEE (reference sequence). After removal of 3 bases from V and 7 bases from J, the junction contained 5 bases not matched to a gene. The CDR3 DNA follows: TGTGCCAGCAGCTACGGACAGGGTTCTGAAAAACTGTTTTTT. Translated, it gives CASSYGQGSEKLFF. Together with reference TRBV5-4 and TRBJ1-4, the CDR3 gives the full variable domain: ETGVTQSPTHLIKTRGQQVTLRCSSQSGHNTVSWYQQALGQGPQFIFQYYREEENGRGNFPPRFSGLQFPNYSSELNVNALELDDSALYLCASSYGQGSEKLFFGSGTQLSVL.

The chain combines TRBV29-1 with TRBJ2-5; D call uncertain. V lost 7 bases and J 2 bases, leaving 5 bases between the germline ends. This CDR3 comprises 10 residues. The germline V gene encodes CDR1 SQVTM and CDR2 ANQGSEA. This chain's CDR3 is CSAAQETQYF. CDR3 DNA sequence: TGCAGCGCCGCACAAGAGACCCAGTACTTC. Filled out from reference TRBV29-1 and TRBJ2-5, the complete variable domain reads SAVISQKPSRDICQRGTSLTIQCQVDSQVTMMFWYRQQPGQSLTLIATANQGSEATYESGFVIDKFPISRPNLTFSTLTVSNMSPEDSSIYLCSAAQETQYFGPGTRLLVL.